Included here is one T cell receptor beta chain sequence, with context. From roughly 400 ng of RNA, a library with molecular barcoded alpha/delta and beta/gamma adaptors was made. TCRdb called the reads again in MiXCR, with one record for every CDR3 protein. This sample carries some 62,000 distinct CDR3 sequences, about 14% of them seen once, and the ten largest clones take around 45%. V was clipped by 6 bases and J by 3 bases; unmatched bases: 2. The germline CDR1 and CDR2 sequences are MNHEY and SVGEGT. The CDR3 contains 14 residues. This sample is part of a study of read filtering for tumor transcriptome and immune sequencing. Whole-study context: Among patients, 17 to 20 were male and about 15 female, aged about 45 to 90 (mean roughly 63).

This TCR came from a donor aged 40 or over with multiple myeloma. This chain joins TRBV6-2 or TRBV6-3 and TRBJ2-7, with 13 bases aligning to TRBD2. Specimen: a population of CD138-negative cells sorted from bone marrow. The CDR3 protein is CASRLAGGHYEQYF. The CDR3, as DNA: TGTGCCAGCAGACTAGCGGGAGGGCACTACGAGCAGTACTTC.